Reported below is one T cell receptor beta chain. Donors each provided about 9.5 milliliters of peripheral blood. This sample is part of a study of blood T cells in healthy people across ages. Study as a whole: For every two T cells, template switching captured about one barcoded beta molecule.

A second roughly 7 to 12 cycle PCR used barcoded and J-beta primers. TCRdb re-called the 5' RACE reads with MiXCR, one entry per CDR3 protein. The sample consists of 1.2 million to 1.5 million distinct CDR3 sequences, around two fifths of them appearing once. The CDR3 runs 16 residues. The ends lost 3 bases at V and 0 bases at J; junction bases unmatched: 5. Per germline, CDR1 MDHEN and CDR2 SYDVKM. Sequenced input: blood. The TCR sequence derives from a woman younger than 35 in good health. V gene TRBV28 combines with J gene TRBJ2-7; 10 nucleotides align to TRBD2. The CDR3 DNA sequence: TGTGCCAGCAGTTTTCCCAGCGGGGGGGCCTCCTACGAGCAGTACTTC. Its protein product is CASSFPSGGASYEQYF.